The 30 T cell receptor beta chains listed next were all sequenced from one sample in a study of T cell changes during pregnancy in multiple sclerosis. Profiled with immunoSEQ multiplex PCR; TCRdb holds only in-frame clones, not every one. Of some 83,000 clones in the sample, about 91% were seen once. This sample comprised PBMCs, obtained in the first trimester of pregnancy. Receptors were obtained from a female donor in good health, serving as a control in a pregnancy study. Some clones in this sample may be carry-over from other donors' samples.

This clone was counted a few times. The J gene is TRBJ1-5, the V gene TRBV18; 8 bases map to TRBD1. The CDR3 is 16 amino acids. Germline V gene data show CDR1 as KGHSH and CDR2 as LQKENI. V gave up 4 bases and J gave up 2 bases; unmatched junction bases: 7. CDR3 protein: CASSLTGQGGNQPQHF. The CDR3, as DNA: TGTGCCAGCTCACTTACCGGACAGGGCGGCAATCAGCCCCAGCATTTT.

The chain carries TRBV11-1 and TRBJ1-3; D remains unclear. This CDR3 is 14 amino acids long. Looked up from germline, CDR1 is SGHAT and CDR2 is FQDESV (reference sequence). Trimming removed 6 bases from V and 3 bases from J, with 12 bases in between. CDR3 loop: CASRIDAGGNTIYF. DNA of the CDR3: TGTGCCAGCAGAATTGACGCGGGTGGAAACACCATATATTTT.

The chain joins TRBV5-4 to TRBJ2-5; 9 bases line up with TRBD1. The trim removed 3 bases at V and 5 bases at J, leaving 8 bases unmatched. The CDR3 totals 15 residues. Germline V lookup: CDR1 SGHNT, CDR2 YYREEE (reference sequence). The chain's CDR3 is CASSSPGQGGETQYF. The CDR3 coding sequence is TGTGCCAGCAGCTCGCCGGGACAGGGCGGGGAGACCCAGTACTTC. The full variable domain, with the rest looked up from reference TRBV5-4 and TRBJ2-5, is ETGVTQSPTHLIKTRGQQVTLRCSSQSGHNTVSWYQQALGQGPQFIFQYYREEENGRGNFPPRFSGLQFPNYSSELNVNALELDDSALYLCASSSPGQGGETQYFGPGTRLLVL.

The chain recombines TRBV7-2 with TRBJ2-1; 13 bases agree with TRBD2. This CDR3 spans 16 amino acids. Looked up from germline, CDR1 is SGHTA and CDR2 is FQGNSA. V lost 1 base, J lost 5 bases, and 2 bases stayed unmatched. For the CDR3, the DNA is TGTGCCAGCAGCTTAGGGACTAGCGGGGGTCACAATGAGCAGTTCTTC. As protein: CASSLGTSGGHNEQFF.

The J gene is TRBJ1-3, the V gene TRBV5-5, with D perhaps TRBD1 (5 bases). This CDR3 has 16 amino acids. The ends were cut back, 0 bases at V and 4 bases at J, with 14 bases in the middle. Per germline, CDR1 SGHKS and CDR2 YYEKEE (reference sequence). The CDR3 spells CASSLVIGGVGNTIYF. DNA for the CDR3: TGTGCCAGCAGCTTGGTTATCGGGGGTGTAGGAAACACCATATATTTT.

This clone was picked up one time. V usage is TRBV9 and J usage is TRBJ1-2; a weak D match, TRBD1 (5 bases). CDR3 length: 14 residues. Between the trimmed V and J ends, which lost 4 bases and 5 bases, there was a span of 15 bases. Germline assignment: CDR1 SGDLS and CDR2 YYNGEE. CDR3 nucleotide sequence: TGTGCCAGCAGCACTGCGACAGACCTGTATGGCTACACCTTC. Translation: CASSTATDLYGYTF.

The chain combines TRBV7-9 with TRBJ2-6; possible D gene TRBD1, 6 bases. This CDR3 has 14 residues. Germline CDR1 reads SEHNR; CDR2 reads FQNEAQ (reference sequence). Trimming removed 4 bases from V and 4 bases from J, with 8 bases in between. CDR3 loop: CASSSGAGANVLTF. CDR3 DNA: TGTGCCAGCAGCTCAGGGGCCGGGGCCAACGTCCTGACTTTC.

The chain recombines TRBV18 with TRBJ2-5, with 15 bases that match TRBD2. V lost 5 bases, J lost 1 base, and 5 bases stayed unmatched. CDR1 KGHSH and CDR2 LQKENI come from the germline V gene. The CDR3 length is 17 residues. The CDR3 is CASSYGLAGGIQETQYF. In DNA, the CDR3 is TGTGCCAGCTCATACGGACTAGCGGGGGGGATCCAAGAGACCCAGTACTTC.

The chain joins TRBV19 to TRBJ2-1; 11 nucleotides match TRBD2. V gave up 0 bases and J gave up 3 bases; unmatched junction bases: 1. The CDR3 covers 16 residues. CDR1 and CDR2 from the germline V gene are LNHDA and SQIVND (reference sequence). The CDR3 reads CASSIDGTSGYNEQFF. For the CDR3, the DNA is TGTGCCAGTAGTATAGATGGGACTAGCGGCTACAATGAGCAGTTCTTC.

The rearrangement links TRBV28 to TRBJ1-2; 9 positions agree with TRBD1. From germline, CDR1 is MDHEN and CDR2 SYDVKM. V lost 10 bases to trimming and J lost 2 bases; unmatched junction nucleotides: 2. The CDR3 runs 12 residues. The DNA for the CDR3 is TGTGCCACCGGGACAGGGAACTATGGCTACACCTTC. It specifies CATGTGNYGYTF.

The rearrangement links TRBV28 to TRBJ2-7, with a weak D call TRBD1 (6 bases). This CDR3 contains 14 residues. The V gene lost 3 bases and the J gene lost 3 bases, with 12 bases spanning the gap. The germline V gene has CDR1 MDHEN and CDR2 SYDVKM. The CDR3 DNA sequence: TGTGCCAGCAGTTTCATCCGGGACAACTACGAGCAGTACTTC. It translates to CASSFIRDNYEQYF.

V usage is TRBV28 and J usage is TRBJ2-3; D may be TRBD2 (6 bases). Between the trimmed V and J ends, which lost 6 bases and 5 bases, there was a span of 12 bases. This CDR3 region has 13 residues. Germline V gene lookup returns CDR1 MDHEN and CDR2 SYDVKM. CDR3 amino acids: CASRGRLVDTQYF. CDR3 coding DNA: TGTGCCAGCAGGGGGAGGCTAGTAGATACGCAGTATTTT.

This chain links TRBV6-1 with TRBJ2-3; 7 nucleotides line up with TRBD1. V was clipped by 6 bases and J by 5 bases; unmatched bases: 5. The germline gives CDR1 MNHNS, CDR2 SASEGT. The CDR3 is 13 amino acids. CDR3 loop: CASRTGNKDTQYF. CDR3 nucleotides: TGTGCCAGCAGGACAGGGAATAAAGATACGCAGTATTTT.

The chain employs TRBV7-8 and TRBJ2-7, with TRBD2 matching over 7 bases. Germline assignment: CDR1 SGHVS and CDR2 FQNEAQ. V trimming: 6 bases; J trimming: 1 base; junction bases outside the gene matches: 9. CDR3 length: 15 amino acids. The CDR3 sequence: CASRPWEGTSYEQYF. The DNA for the CDR3 is TGTGCCAGCAGGCCCTGGGAGGGGACTTCCTACGAGCAGTACTTC.

This clone is a singleton in its sample. The V call is TRBV12-2, the J call TRBJ2-4; the table's D call, TRBD1, was not checked against the DNA. TRBV12-2 is listed as a pseudogene. The CDR3 consists of 17 residues. DNA for the CDR3: TGTGCAAGTCGCTTAGTGCAGGGGGAACTTCGGGAAAACATTCAGTACTTC. The encoded protein is CASRLVQGELRENIQYF.

This chain joins TRBV28 and TRBJ2-7, with TRBD1 matching 7 bases. The CDR3 consists of 12 residues. Losses at the gene ends were 5 bases for V and 4 bases for J; bases not matched to a gene: 2. Germline CDR1 is MDHEN and CDR2 is SYDVKM. The CDR3 region is CASSRQGYEQYF. CDR3 bases: TGTGCCAGCAGTCGACAGGGTTACGAGCAGTACTTC.

The CDR3 loop is CASSRTQLNTEAFF. Here the CDR3 DNA reads TGTGCCAGCAGTCGCACACAGCTGAACACTGAAGCTTTCTTT. This chain joins TRBV25-1 and TRBJ1-1; unclear D gene. The germline gives CDR1 MGHDK, CDR2 SYGVNS. This CDR3 has 14 residues. V was clipped by 5 bases and J by 0 bases, with 10 bases between them. Filled out from reference TRBV25-1 and TRBJ1-1, the complete variable domain reads EADIYQTPRYLVIGTGKKITLECSQTMGHDKMYWYQQDPGMELHLIHYSYGVNSTEKGDLSSESTVSRIRTEHFPLTLESARPSHTSQYLCASSRTQLNTEAFFGQGTRLTVV.

CDR3 nucleotide sequence: TGCGCCAGCAGTGAGGAGAGGGCGGAGGACCATAGCAATCAGCCCCAGCATTTT. It is translated as CASSEERAEDHSNQPQHF. The chain links TRBV10-1 to TRBJ1-5; D is ambiguous. Germline assignment: CDR1 WNHNN and CDR2 SYGVQD (reference sequence). V lost 2 bases and J 0 bases, leaving 17 bases between the germline ends. The CDR3 is 18 residues long.

V usage is TRBV7-2 and J usage is TRBJ2-1, with 8 bases fitting TRBD1. J lost 8 bases, V lost 3 bases, and 9 bases had no gene match. CDR1 and CDR2 from the germline V gene are SGHTA and FQGNSA. The CDR3 spans 15 residues. The CDR3 spells CASSFRNPGGDEQFF. CDR3 in DNA: TGTGCCAGCAGCTTCAGAAACCCAGGGGGCGATGAGCAGTTCTTC.

This rearrangement joins TRBV7-3 to TRBJ1-1; D gene unclear. Trimming removed 4 bases from V and 3 bases from J, with 6 bases in between. CDR1 is SGHTA, CDR2 FQGTGA, per germline. CDR3 size: 12 residues. The CDR3 here is CASSSPDTEAFF. The CDR3 DNA reads as TGTGCCAGCAGCTCGCCGGACACTGAAGCTTTCTTT.

This clone was found once. V and J are TRBV27 and TRBJ1-6; 8 nucleotides line up with TRBD1. The V segment lost 3 bases and the J segment 5 bases; nucleotides outside the gene matches: 3. From germline, CDR1 is MNHEY and CDR2 SMNVEV (reference sequence). The CDR3 length is 15 residues. The CDR3 DNA sequence: TGTGCCAGCAGTTTGATACAGGGGGATAATTCACCCCTCCACTTT. It codes for CASSLIQGDNSPLHF.

The chain recombines TRBV11-3 with TRBJ2-7; TRBD1 agrees at 10 bases. Unmatched junction bases numbered 5, after V lost 1 base and J lost 5 bases. Germline lookup yields CDR1 SGHNT and CDR2 YENEEA. CDR3 length: 15 amino acids. The CDR3 protein is CASSLAGQGVHEQYF. CDR3 DNA: TGTGCCAGCAGCTTAGCTGGACAGGGGGTCCACGAGCAGTACTTC.

CDR3 sequence reads: CASSTLSGRAAEQFF. The CDR3 DNA is TGTGCCAGCAGTACCCTCAGCGGGAGGGCCGCTGAGCAGTTCTTC. This chain links TRBV2 with TRBJ2-1; 10 nucleotides match TRBD2. Losses at the gene ends were 5 bases for V and 9 bases for J; bases not matched to a gene: 10. The CDR3 is 15 amino acids. Germline V gene lookup returns CDR1 SNHLY and CDR2 FYNNEI.

This chain links TRBV2 with TRBJ1-2, with 8 bases that match TRBD1. The CDR3 extends over 15 amino acids. J lost 4 bases, V lost 3 bases, and 7 bases had no gene match. CDR1 is SNHLY, CDR2 FYNNEI, per germline. The DNA for the CDR3 is TGTGCCAGCAGTGACTCAGGGGGCCAGCTCTATGGCTACACCTTC. It translates to CASSDSGGQLYGYTF.

V gene TRBV4-2 combines with J gene TRBJ2-5; 12 bases are a match to TRBD2. Germline loops: CDR1 LGHNA, CDR2 YNFKEQ. The CDR3 contains 17 residues. With V trimmed by 0 bases and J by 5 bases, 7 bases remained unmatched. CDR3 region: CASSQEKTSGSLETQYF. In DNA form, the CDR3 reads TGTGCCAGCAGCCAAGAGAAGACTAGCGGGAGCTTGGAGACCCAGTACTTC.

The chain combines TRBV27 with TRBJ1-6; D is undetermined. V was trimmed by 6 bases and J by 0 bases, leaving 21 bases between them. Germline CDR1 is MNHEY and CDR2 is SMNVEV (reference sequence). The CDR3 is 19 amino acids. Here the CDR3 DNA reads TGTGCCAGCAGCCCTTATCTGGGCAGTGGGAGCTCCTATAATTCACCCCTCCACTTT. Encoded protein: CASSPYLGSGSSYNSPLHF.

V usage is TRBV4-1 and J usage is TRBJ1-4; D remains ambiguous. This CDR3 is 14 amino acids long. Trimming pared 1 base from V and 10 bases from J, leaving 13 bases between. The germline V gene has CDR1 MGHRA and CDR2 YSYEKL. CDR3 region: CASSQASRAVKLFF. In DNA, the CDR3 is TGCGCCAGCAGCCAAGCTAGCCGAGCGGTAAAACTGTTTTTT.

The genes are TRBV19 and TRBJ1-5; possibly TRBD1 for D (6 bases). V lost 8 bases and J lost 9, with 17 bases in between. The germline CDR1 and CDR2 sequences are LNHDA and SQIVND (reference sequence). The CDR3 extends over 13 amino acids. The CDR3 DNA follows: TGTGCCAGTGTTAACAGGGCTGGGGGGCCCCAGCATTTT. Its protein is CASVNRAGGPQHF.

V gene TRBV4-1 combines with J gene TRBJ2-1, with TRBD2 matching over 11 bases. The junction had 5 bases not matched to a gene; V was cut back by 5 bases and J by 5 bases. The CDR3 totals 15 residues. In germline, CDR1 is MGHRA, CDR2 YSYEKL. Here the CDR3 reads CASSSQTSGDNEQFF. The CDR3 nucleotides read TGCGCCAGCAGCTCACAGACTAGCGGGGACAATGAGCAGTTCTTC.

This chain joins TRBV13 and TRBJ2-3; 7 nucleotides line up with TRBD2. The CDR3 extends over 16 amino acids. V was clipped by 5 bases and J by 3 bases; unmatched bases: 11. Germline V gene sequence: CDR1 PRHDT, CDR2 FYEKMQ (reference sequence). CDR3 region: CASSPREREETDTQYF. Written as DNA, the CDR3 is TGTGCCAGCAGCCCCCGCGAGCGGGAAGAGACAGATACGCAGTATTTT.